This T cell receptor (beta chain) was captured in a study of cytomegalovirus exposure and HLA in healthy donors. PCR involved 60 Vbeta and 13 Jbeta primers. Sequencing was performed with immunoSEQ multiplex PCR; in TCRdb, only in-frame clones are kept and a portion is missing. The sample includes about 120,000 clones, around 73% of them seen just once. This CDR3 region has 20 residues. With 0 bases clipped from V and 0 bases from J, the junction kept 15 bases outside the gene matches. Germline V CDR1 and CDR2: SGDLS, YYNGEE. The receptor was derived from a man aged 30-40 years in good health and CMV-seropositive. J is TRBJ2-7 and V is TRBV9, with TRBD2 identical over 10 bases. The material sequenced was PBMCs. The CDR3 spells CASSVGSGGGAGGISYEQYF. The DNA for the CDR3 is TGTGCCAGCAGCGTAGGGTCGGGGGGGGGAGCGGGAGGGATCTCCTACGAGCAGTACTTC.